This T cell receptor (beta chain) was captured in a study of T-cell memory formation after mild COVID-19. Overall study: The two donors had largely donor-specific TCR clusters. General observations from the study: Researchers found some responding clones in pre-infection memory, a sign that cross-reactive memory joined.

After 5'RACE with constant-segment primers, TCR alpha and TCR beta cDNA libraries carrying sample barcodes and UMIs were obtained. TCRdb reprocessed the 5' RACE reads via MiXCR and lists one record per CDR3 protein. Of about 110,000 distinct CDR3 sequences detected, 22% appear once; the ten largest clones hold 40% to 50%. About this clonotype itself: As yet, its antigen is unknown.

This receptor was identified in a man aged 18 to 30 who had mild COVID-19 (a few samples of this study predate the infection). Cell type and time point are not known. What was sequenced was PBMCs or a T cell subset sorted from them (not recorded which).

The CDR3 is CASSSIGETQYF. DNA for the CDR3: TGCGCCAGCAGCTCCATTGGAGAGACCCAGTACTTC. The chain uses TRBV4-1 and TRBJ2-5; D remains unclear. The CDR3 spans 12 residues. The germline gives CDR1 MGHRA, CDR2 YSYEKL. V dropped 5 bases and J dropped 4 bases, with 8 bases sitting between them.